Listed below are T cell receptor beta chains from one sample, sequenced in a study of shared clonotypes between healthy human individuals. The method was immunoSEQ multiplex PCR; TCRdb's version includes in-frame clones alone and lacks a portion of them. The repertoire holds about 2,500,000 clones, with roughly 92% as singletons. Sequencing input: naive CD4+ T cells sorted from blood. These receptors were obtained from a man aged 18 to 29 in good health. Each CDR3 is given with its conserved first and last residue. D genes are given only for firm matches. Part of the rows lack a size; the others show once, few, many or a class for expanded clones.

v_call	j_call	d_call	clone_size	cdr3_nt	cdr3_aa
TRBV9	TRBJ2-2	-	-	TGTGCCAGCAGCGTATCTAGCAACACCGGGGAGCTGTTTTTT	CASSVSSNTGELFF
TRBV7-3	TRBJ1-3	-	-	TGTGCCAGCACCCAGGGTCCTGGAAACACCATATATTTT	CASTQGPGNTIYF
TRBV2	TRBJ1-2	-	-	TGTGCCAGCGCCGGCCCCGGGGGGCGGGATAACTATGGCTACACCTTC	CASAGPGGRDNYGYTF
TRBV30	TRBJ2-1	TRBD2	-	TGTGCCTGGAGCTCGAGCGGGGGGCCCGGGGAGCAGTTCTTC	CAWSSSGGPGEQFF
TRBV7-9	TRBJ1-1	-	-	TGTGCCAGCAGCTTAGACCAATGGGAGGGTCATACTGAAGCTTTCTTT	CASSLDQWEGHTEAFF
TRBV25-1	TRBJ2-7	-	-	TGTGCCAGCAGTGAGAGGGGAAAGGACGAGCAGTACTTC	CASSERGKDEQYF
TRBV29-1	TRBJ2-7	-	-	TGCAGCGTATCGAAAGGGGCACGGGAGCAGTACTTC	CSVSKGAREQYF
TRBV7-2	TRBJ1-1	-	-	TGTGCCAGCAGCCCCAGGGATGAAGCTTTCTTT	CASSPRDEAFF
TRBV11-2	TRBJ2-1	TRBD2	-	TGTGCCAGCACCAGGACTAGCGGGAGCACCTACAATGAGCAGTTCTTC	CASTRTSGSTYNEQFF
TRBV18	TRBJ2-2	-	-	TGTGCCAGCTCACCGAGTCCTCCCGGGGAGCTGTTTTTT	CASSPSPPGELFF
TRBV29-1	TRBJ1-1	-	-	TGCAGCGTTGGACGGCGGGACGGACGAGGATGGGGGAAAACTGAAGCTTTCTTT	CSVGRRDGRGWGKTEAFF
TRBV11-2	TRBJ2-3	-	-	TGTGCCAGCAGCCCGGGTCTAGCTAACACAGATACGCAGTATTTT	CASSPGLANTDTQYF
TRBV9	TRBJ2-6	TRBD2	-	TGTGCCAGCAGCGCCCGGACAGCGTTGGGGACTAGCGGGACCTCTGGGGCCAACGTCCTGACTTTC	CASSARTALGTSGTSGANVLTF
TRBV4-2	TRBJ1-5	TRBD1	-	TGTGCCAGCAGCCAGGACAGGGGAGTGCATCAGCCCCAGCATTTT	CASSQDRGVHQPQHF
TRBV9	TRBJ2-5	TRBD1	-	TGTGCCAGCAGCGGGCAGGGGGCGAGGGAGACCCAGTACTTC	CASSGQGARETQYF
TRBV9	TRBJ1-4	-	-	TGTGCCAGCAGCGTAGGGAAATTGAGTCAGACCGCAACTAATGAAAAACTGTTTTTT	CASSVGKLSQTATNEKLFF
TRBV6-6	TRBJ2-7	-	once	TGTGCCAGCAGTTACTCCGGCACAGACTACGAGCAGTACTTC	CASSYSGTDYEQYF
TRBV19	TRBJ2-7	TRBD2	once	TGTGCCAGTAGCCGATTCGGTCTAGCGGGAACCTACGAGCAGTACTTC	CASSRFGLAGTYEQYF
TRBV6-5	TRBJ1-2	TRBD1	-	TGTGCCAGCAGGACGGGACAGATCTATGGCTACACCTTC	CASRTGQIYGYTF
TRBV19	TRBJ2-7	-	-	TGTGCCAGTAGTACCCCTTTTCTAGCCGCAGTCTCCTACGAGCAGTACTTC	CASSTPFLAAVSYEQYF
TRBV7-9	TRBJ2-2	TRBD1	-	TGTGCCAGCAGCCCACGGACAGGGATTGACACCGGGGAGCTGTTTTTT	CASSPRTGIDTGELFF
TRBV27	TRBJ2-7	TRBD2	-	TGTGCCAGCAGTCAAACCGGGACTAGCGTCTGGTACGAGCAGTACTTC	CASSQTGTSVWYEQYF
TRBV5-1	TRBJ2-7	-	-	TGCGCCAGCAGCTTGGGCGACGGATCCTACGAGCAGTACTTC	CASSLGDGSYEQYF
TRBV11-2	TRBJ2-5	TRBD2	-	TGTGCCAGCAGCTCACGAGCGGGGTACCAAGAGACCCAGTACTTC	CASSSRAGYQETQYF
TRBV18	TRBJ1-4	-	-	TGTGCCAGCTCACCATGGAGCGTCCCGAATGAAAAACTGTTTTTT	CASSPWSVPNEKLFF
TRBV5-5	TRBJ1-2	-	-	TGTGCCAGCAGCTTGGGGCCTGCCCACAACTATGGCTACACCTTC	CASSLGPAHNYGYTF
TRBV18	TRBJ2-7	TRBD1	-	TGTGCCAGCTCACGGGGGACAGGGAGCTCCTACGAGCAGTACTTC	CASSRGTGSSYEQYF
TRBV11-3	TRBJ2-1	TRBD2	-	TGTGCCAGCAGCTATGGCGGGGGGGACAATGAGCAGTTCTTC	CASSYGGGDNEQFF
TRBV7-9	TRBJ2-5	-	-	TGTGCCAGCAGCCCGCCAATTGGGTTTCAGACCCAGTACTTC	CASSPPIGFQTQYF
TRBV10-3	TRBJ2-7	-	-	TGTGCCATCACCGGGACTCAGAGCTCCTACGAGCAGTACTTC	CAITGTQSSYEQYF
TRBV30	TRBJ1-3	-	-	TGTGCCTGGGGATTTCTATTGAGCTCTGGAAACACCATATATTTT	CAWGFLLSSGNTIYF
TRBV5-4	TRBJ2-2	TRBD1	-	TGTGCCAGCAGCACGGATCAGGGGGCGAGCACCGGGGAGCTGTTTTTT	CASSTDQGASTGELFF
TRBV5-4	TRBJ2-2	TRBD1	-	TGTGCCAGCAGCCTCGGACAGGGGATAACCGGGGAGCTGTTTTTT	CASSLGQGITGELFF
TRBV10-3	TRBJ1-6	-	once	TGTGCCATCAGTGAGTCAGGGGGCTATAATTCACCCCTCCACTTT	CAISESGGYNSPLHF
TRBV29-1	TRBJ1-1	TRBD1	-	TGCAGCGCGGACAGGGGAAACACTGAAGCTTTCTTT	CSADRGNTEAFF
TRBV6-5	TRBJ1-1	-	-	TGTGCCAGCAGTGTCGCTCTGAACACTGAAGCTTTCTTT	CASSVALNTEAFF
TRBV2	TRBJ1-2	-	-	TGTGCCAGCACCGCGCAGTTGTCTGGCTACACCTTC	CASTAQLSGYTF
TRBV1	TRBJ1-1	-	-	TGCACCAGCAGCTTCGACTACGGTAATACTGAAGCTTTCTTT	CTSSFDYGNTEAFF
TRBV18	TRBJ1-4	-	few	TGTGCCAGCTCACACAGGGAAGCTAATGAAAAACTGTTTTTT	CASSHREANEKLFF
TRBV19	TRBJ2-3	-	-	TGTGCCAGTAGTACCCTGACTTCAGATACGCAGTATTTT	CASSTLTSDTQYF
TRBV10-2	TRBJ1-6	-	-	TGCGCCAGTCTTCGGGGGGTGGCAGATTCACCCCTCCACTTT	CASLRGVADSPLHF
TRBV11-2	TRBJ2-5	TRBD2	-	TGTGCCAGCAGCAGATTAGCGGGGGGCGAGACCCAGTACTTC	CASSRLAGGETQYF
TRBV5-1	TRBJ2-5	TRBD2	-	TGCGCCAGCAGCGCCGTAGCGGGAGGGCAAGAGACCCAGTACTTC	CASSAVAGGQETQYF
TRBV5-1	TRBJ1-2	TRBD1	-	TGCGCCAGCAGCTTGGGCGGGACAGGGAATATGAATGGCTACACCTTC	CASSLGGTGNMNGYTF
TRBV5-6	TRBJ2-7	TRBD2	-	TGTGCCAGCAGCTTGGTGAGCGGGAGAGGGCTCGAGCAGTACTTC	CASSLVSGRGLEQYF
TRBV4-3	TRBJ2-7	-	-	TGCGCCAGCAGCCAAGATCTGGGGCCGAACGCCGAGCAGTACTTC	CASSQDLGPNAEQYF
TRBV7-9	TRBJ1-1	-	-	TGTGCCAGCAGCCCAGAGACACTTTTGAACACTGAAGCTTTCTTT	CASSPETLLNTEAFF
TRBV30	TRBJ2-2	-	-	TGTGCCTGGAGTGTTATCAGAGGAAGTGGGGGGCTGTTTTTT	CAWSVIRGSGGLFF
TRBV7-2	TRBJ1-4	TRBD1	-	TGTGCCAGCAGCTTAAGGGCGGGCGTGGACAGGGGACAAGGTGAAAAACTGTTTTTT	CASSLRAGVDRGQGEKLFF